These 21 T cell receptor beta chains came from one sample sequenced in a study of T-cell memory formation after mild COVID-19 (dated by TCRdb to the early 2020s). The receptor library was made with 5' RACE. The sequencer listed for this sample is Illumina NovaSeq 6000. The raw public reads went through TCRdb reprocessing: fastp at Q25, MiXCR clone calling, in-frame beta chains kept. Each entry is one CDR3 protein sequence, shown with its most common DNA and genes. Within this sample are around 450,000 distinct CDR3 sequences, with 20% to 25% of them counted one time only. The top ten hold about 8.7% of the sample. Source material: PBMCs or a T cell subset sorted from them (not recorded which). The receptors here all came from an adult woman who had mild COVID-19 (a few samples of this study predate the infection). The sample titles of this study are shuffled in the database, so cell type and time point are left out; the donor was told from shared clones.

The rearrangement joins TRBV4-3 to TRBJ2-3; the D is unclear. Between the trimmed V and J ends, which lost 4 bases and 4 bases, there was a span of 15 bases. In germline, CDR1 is LGHNA, CDR2 YSLEER. The CDR3 length is 15 residues. CDR3 region: CASSPWKGSADTQYF. DNA of the CDR3: TGCGCCAGCAGCCCGTGGAAGGGATCCGCAGATACGCAGTATTTT.

The rearrangement links TRBV19 to TRBJ2-7; TRBD2 might be the D (6 bases). The CDR3 runs to 12 residues. Germline assignment: CDR1 LNHDA and CDR2 SQIVND (reference sequence). The germline V and J ends were trimmed by 6 bases and 5 bases, with 11 bases remaining between them. The CDR3 protein is CASRGRRDEQYF. The DNA of the CDR3 is TGTGCCAGTAGGGGGAGGCGGGACGAGCAGTACTTC.

This chain connects TRBV12-3 or TRBV12-4 to TRBJ1-1; D not resolved. This CDR3 region has 10 residues. Trimming pared 6 bases from V and 10 bases from J, leaving 9 bases between. The DNA for the CDR3 is TGTGCCAGCAGCACATTGTCAGCTTTCTTT. Amino acid sequence: CASSTLSAFF.

Only a few counts were recorded for this clonotype. The chain recombines TRBV9 with TRBJ2-7, with D maybe TRBD1 (6 bases). The germline V gene has CDR1 SGDLS and CDR2 YYNGEE. V lost 0 bases to trimming and J lost 3 bases, with 10 bases between them. This CDR3 region has 14 residues. CDR3 loop: CASSVDEGVYEQYF. CDR3 DNA sequence: TGTGCCAGCAGCGTAGATGAGGGGGTCTACGAGCAGTACTTC.

In its sample, this clonotype was seen a few times. The rearrangement joins TRBV7-9 to TRBJ2-2, with 8 bases fitting TRBD1. This CDR3 contains 16 residues. The germline CDR1 and CDR2 sequences are SEHNR and FQNEAQ (reference sequence). V lost 5 bases, J lost 6 bases, and 11 bases stayed unmatched. CDR3: CASSPVNGQGSGELFF. Here the CDR3 DNA reads TGTGCCAGCAGCCCCGTGAACGGACAGGGATCCGGGGAGCTGTTTTTT.

This clonotype was recorded a few times. The V and J genes are TRBV20-1 and TRBJ2-3, with D uncertain. CDR1 DFQATT and CDR2 SNEGSKA come from the germline V gene (reference sequence). Trimming removed 7 bases at V and 7 bases at J, with 12 bases between. This CDR3 comprises 11 residues. The CDR3 loop is CSGHISYTQYF. The CDR3 coding sequence is TGCAGTGGTCACATAAGCTATACGCAGTATTTT.

This chain uses TRBV19 with TRBJ2-5, with TRBD2 matching 7 bases. This CDR3 comprises 14 residues. Germline V gene data show CDR1 as LNHDA and CDR2 as SQIVND (reference sequence). Trimming took 5 bases from V and 2 from J; bases not matched to a gene: 5. CDR3 coding DNA: TGTGCCAGTAGTCGACTAGCCTCGCAAGAGACCCAGTACTTC. Protein product: CASSRLASQETQYF.

This clonotype was detected a few times. The chain links TRBV10-3 to TRBJ2-7; weak D call: TRBD1 (5 bases). The V gene lost 10 bases and the J gene lost 5 bases, with 12 bases spanning the gap. CDR1 and CDR2 (germline): ENHRY, SYGVKD. The CDR3 has 11 amino acids. The CDR3 region has the DNA TGTGCCACCTCGACAGTAAACGAGCAGTACTTC. Translating it yields CATSTVNEQYF.

The gene calls are TRBV6-1 and TRBJ2-5; 9 nucleotides line up with TRBD1. CDR3 length: 17 residues. The V segment lost 6 bases and the J segment 6 bases; nucleotides outside the gene matches: 17. Germline loops: CDR1 MNHNS, CDR2 SASEGT. CDR3 sequence (DNA): TGTGCCAGCAGCCGCTCCGGGACAGGGCTTTCGGGAAAGACCCAGTACTTC. It translates to CASSRSGTGLSGKTQYF.

This clonotype was recorded many times. The V and J genes are TRBV7-9 and TRBJ2-3, with TRBD2 matching over 11 bases. After removal of 5 bases from V and 4 bases from J, the junction contained 5 bases not matched to a gene. Germline lookup yields CDR1 SEHNR and CDR2 FQNEAQ (reference sequence). The CDR3 contains 15 residues. CDR3 DNA: TGTGCCAGCAGCCGCACTAGCGGGGGAGCAGATACGCAGTATTTT. It specifies CASSRTSGGADTQYF.

The V gene is TRBV9, the J gene TRBJ2-1; D is unclear. This CDR3 spans 13 amino acids. V was clipped by 0 bases and J by 8 bases, with 9 bases between them. Germline V gene data show CDR1 as SGDLS and CDR2 as YYNGEE. The chain's CDR3 is CASSVAIPDEQFF. The CDR3 coding sequence is TGTGCCAGCAGCGTAGCTATACCGGATGAGCAGTTCTTC.

This clonotype was seen more than once but under ten times. This rearrangement joins TRBV25-1 to TRBJ2-1; 11 bases are shared with TRBD2. V was pared by 4 bases and J by 8 bases, with 19 bases of the junction left unmatched. CDR1 and CDR2 (germline): MGHDK, SYGVNS. The CDR3 is 19 residues long. In DNA, the CDR3 is TGTGCCAGCAGTGGATTAGCGGGAGGGCTCGTTTTCGGGGATGATGAGCAGTTCTTC. This translates into CASSGLAGGLVFGDDEQFF.

V usage is TRBV3-1 and J usage is TRBJ2-1, with a possible D match to TRBD2 (5 bases). The CDR3 runs to 12 residues. Trimming removed 0 bases from V and 10 bases from J, with 7 bases in between. In germline, CDR1 is LGHDT, CDR2 YNNKEL (reference sequence). CDR3 in DNA: TGTGCCAGCAGCCAAGATACGGGAGAGCAGTTCTTC. Its translation is CASSQDTGEQFF.

The chain employs TRBV12-3 or TRBV12-4 and TRBJ2-3; 9 bases match TRBD2. The junction had 5 bases not matched to a gene; V was cut back by 5 bases and J by 2 bases. The CDR3 has 15 residues. CDR3 nucleotides: TGTGCCAGCAGTGGCCTAGCGGGGTTCACAGATACGCAGTATTTT. This gives the protein CASSGLAGFTDTQYF.

The V call is TRBV19, the J call TRBJ1-1, with D tentatively TRBD1 (5 bases). Germline values: CDR1 LNHDA, CDR2 SQIVND (reference sequence). Deletions cut 7 bases from V and 1 base from J, with 13 bases between. This CDR3 has 14 residues. For the CDR3, the DNA is TGTGCCAGTATGAGGGGCCGGGGGAACACTGAAGCTTTCTTT. Its translation is CASMRGRGNTEAFF.

The chain combines TRBV12-3 or TRBV12-4 with TRBJ2-7, with TRBD2 identical over 10 bases. CDR3 length: 16 amino acids. V was pared by 1 base and J by 3 bases, with 6 bases of the junction left unmatched. CDR3 sequence: CASSLEAGGRDYEQYF. The CDR3 DNA sequence: TGTGCCAGCAGTTTAGAAGCGGGGGGGCGAGACTACGAGCAGTACTTC.

This clonotype was detected a few times. This rearrangement joins TRBV19 to TRBJ2-3, with D possibly TRBD2 on 7 matching bases. The CDR3 is made up of 14 amino acids. V was cut by 5 bases and J by 6 bases, with 15 bases left in between. CDR1 LNHDA and CDR2 SQIVND come from the germline V gene (reference sequence). CDR3: CASSSRSGGDTQYF. The DNA of the CDR3 is TGTGCCAGTAGTTCCCGGTCGGGGGGCGATACGCAGTATTTT.

The chain recombines TRBV24-1 with TRBJ2-5; D remains ambiguous. Per the germline V gene, CDR1 is KGHDR and CDR2 is SFDVKD. The CDR3 has 13 amino acids. V gave up 2 bases and J gave up 5 bases, with 8 bases separating them. This CDR3 is CATSDYASETQYF. CDR3 nucleotide sequence: TGTGCCACCAGTGATTACGCGTCGGAGACCCAGTACTTC.

The chain carries TRBV18 and TRBJ2-7; no definite D call. CDR3 size: 14 residues. Trimming removed 0 bases from V and 2 bases from J, with 8 bases in between. In germline, CDR1 is KGHSH, CDR2 LQKENI. In nucleotides, the CDR3 is TGTGCCAGCTCACCACCGTCCCAGACCTACGAGCAGTACTTC. It encodes CASSPPSQTYEQYF.

Only a few counts were recorded for this clonotype. The genes are TRBV4-1 and TRBJ2-7, with a weak D call TRBD2 (7 bases). The CDR3 is 15 residues long. The V and J ends lost 1 base and 4 bases respectively, with 14 bases between them. The germline CDR1 and CDR2 sequences are MGHRA and YSYEKL. CDR3 nucleotides: TGCGCCAGCAGCCAAGGAGGGGGGGGCGTGTACGAGCAGTACTTC. Translation gives CASSQGGGGVYEQYF.

This clonotype was observed a handful of times. The chain combines TRBV4-2 with TRBJ1-2; 12 nucleotides agree with TRBD1. This CDR3 has 17 amino acids. CDR1 is LGHNA and CDR2 is YNFKEQ in the germline V gene. V lost 4 bases, J lost 6 bases, and 12 bases stayed unmatched. The CDR3 loop reads CASSPGGLGQGANGYTF. CDR3 DNA sequence: TGTGCCAGCAGCCCCGGGGGGCTGGGACAGGGGGCTAATGGCTACACCTTC.